One T cell receptor beta chain is described in this entry. The target of this receptor is not known. Base qualities are not at hand, and no much larger clone is one base apart. The data were obtained in a study of memory CD4+ T cells and cytomegalovirus serostatus (dated by TCRdb to between 2018 and 2021). As for the study more broadly: The cohort comprised 33 healthy Belgian adults, 9 CMV seropositive and about 25 CMV seronegative. CD4+ memory TCRbeta repertoires of a Belgian cohort with known cytomegalovirus serostatus were sequenced in order to replicate a published TCR-based CMV serostatus classifier.

The study at large found these results: Unlike the original study, which covered naive and memory CD4+ and CD8+ populations, the Belgian study sequenced only CD4+CD45RO+ memory cells. For CMV serostatus prediction, a median bootstrapped AUC of approximately 0.95 was reached with the original framework, and a median bootstrapped AUC of approximately 0.92 was reached with a US-trained random forest. Among the 164 previously reported CMV-associated TCRbeta sequences, 65 to 85 showed up in the CD4+ memory repertoires, with each one found in between one and five individuals. On the Belgian cohort, the classifier based on the original framework reached a median bootstrapped AUC of nearly 0.96, with a 95% CI of 0.76-1.00. The results were interpreted as suggesting that the CMV-associated TCR signature is mostly present in the CD4+ memory repertoire.

V is reduced by 0 bases and J by 1 base, leaving a spacing of 8 bases between them. There are 15 amino acids in the CDR3, from cysteine to phenylalanine inclusive. The DNA shown is the 45-base CDR3, in frame from base 1. Sequences SGDLS (CDR1) and YYNGEE (CDR2) are obtained from the germline V gene. Single viable CD3+CD4+CD8-CD45RO+ cells were sorted as memory CD4+ T cells on a FACSAria II. To determine CMV serostatus, a Roche Elecsys assay was used that detects serum IgG against CMV pp150, pp28, p38 and p52. After thawing, total CD4+ T cells were enriched by positive selection with CD4 magnetic microbeads. The samples came from a different study that was designed specifically to examine the CD4+ T cell memory repertoire. Following standard operating procedures, peripheral blood mononuclear cells were isolated and cryopreserved, while serum was kept at -80 degrees C. The staining relied on CD3-PerCP (BW264/56), CD4-APC (RPA-T4), CD45RO-PE (UCHT1) and CD8-Pacific Orange (3B5) antibodies, and Sytox blue was used to exclude non-viable cells.

The Quick-DNA Microprep Kit was used to extract genomic DNA from the sorted cells. Amplification of TCRbeta DNA was done with the immunoSEQ hsTCRbeta kit, following the protocol from the manufacturer. An Illumina MiSeq instrument was used to sequence the TCRbeta libraries. On the study's bioinformatics: Once out-of-frame sequences had been removed, a few million distinct TCRbeta sequences were left, which works out to an average of roughly 70,000 per individual. Each individual was scored by the count of around 160 previously reported CMV-associated TCRbeta sequences and the total productive distinct TCRbeta count. A beta-binomial model was reimplemented in Python, and scikit-learn random forests with default parameters were trained on data from the US cohort. Classifier performance on the Belgian cohort was reported as the median AUC with percentile confidence intervals calculated over 10,000 bootstrap iterations. The table comes from immuneACCESS by way of TCRdb, which keeps in-frame sequences with V and J called. Part of the clones is missing from these tables; in studies checked, under half for an unresolved V gene and the rest for unknown reasons. V and J calls and clone size are those listed in that table; D and trimming were worked out from the DNA. The sample includes 75,000 to 95,000 clones, with roughly 80% observed a single time. Around 0.78% of the sample is held by the ten biggest clonotypes.

Sequencing was done on a sample of memory CD4+ T cells from blood. The chain joins TRBV9 to TRBJ1-5; no D gene is confidently identified. The sequence derives from an adult in good health and CMV-seronegative. The CDR3 protein is CASSVGAASNQPQHF. At the DNA level, the sequence is TGTGCCAGCAGCGTAGGTGCCGCAAGCAATCAGCCCCAGCATTTT.